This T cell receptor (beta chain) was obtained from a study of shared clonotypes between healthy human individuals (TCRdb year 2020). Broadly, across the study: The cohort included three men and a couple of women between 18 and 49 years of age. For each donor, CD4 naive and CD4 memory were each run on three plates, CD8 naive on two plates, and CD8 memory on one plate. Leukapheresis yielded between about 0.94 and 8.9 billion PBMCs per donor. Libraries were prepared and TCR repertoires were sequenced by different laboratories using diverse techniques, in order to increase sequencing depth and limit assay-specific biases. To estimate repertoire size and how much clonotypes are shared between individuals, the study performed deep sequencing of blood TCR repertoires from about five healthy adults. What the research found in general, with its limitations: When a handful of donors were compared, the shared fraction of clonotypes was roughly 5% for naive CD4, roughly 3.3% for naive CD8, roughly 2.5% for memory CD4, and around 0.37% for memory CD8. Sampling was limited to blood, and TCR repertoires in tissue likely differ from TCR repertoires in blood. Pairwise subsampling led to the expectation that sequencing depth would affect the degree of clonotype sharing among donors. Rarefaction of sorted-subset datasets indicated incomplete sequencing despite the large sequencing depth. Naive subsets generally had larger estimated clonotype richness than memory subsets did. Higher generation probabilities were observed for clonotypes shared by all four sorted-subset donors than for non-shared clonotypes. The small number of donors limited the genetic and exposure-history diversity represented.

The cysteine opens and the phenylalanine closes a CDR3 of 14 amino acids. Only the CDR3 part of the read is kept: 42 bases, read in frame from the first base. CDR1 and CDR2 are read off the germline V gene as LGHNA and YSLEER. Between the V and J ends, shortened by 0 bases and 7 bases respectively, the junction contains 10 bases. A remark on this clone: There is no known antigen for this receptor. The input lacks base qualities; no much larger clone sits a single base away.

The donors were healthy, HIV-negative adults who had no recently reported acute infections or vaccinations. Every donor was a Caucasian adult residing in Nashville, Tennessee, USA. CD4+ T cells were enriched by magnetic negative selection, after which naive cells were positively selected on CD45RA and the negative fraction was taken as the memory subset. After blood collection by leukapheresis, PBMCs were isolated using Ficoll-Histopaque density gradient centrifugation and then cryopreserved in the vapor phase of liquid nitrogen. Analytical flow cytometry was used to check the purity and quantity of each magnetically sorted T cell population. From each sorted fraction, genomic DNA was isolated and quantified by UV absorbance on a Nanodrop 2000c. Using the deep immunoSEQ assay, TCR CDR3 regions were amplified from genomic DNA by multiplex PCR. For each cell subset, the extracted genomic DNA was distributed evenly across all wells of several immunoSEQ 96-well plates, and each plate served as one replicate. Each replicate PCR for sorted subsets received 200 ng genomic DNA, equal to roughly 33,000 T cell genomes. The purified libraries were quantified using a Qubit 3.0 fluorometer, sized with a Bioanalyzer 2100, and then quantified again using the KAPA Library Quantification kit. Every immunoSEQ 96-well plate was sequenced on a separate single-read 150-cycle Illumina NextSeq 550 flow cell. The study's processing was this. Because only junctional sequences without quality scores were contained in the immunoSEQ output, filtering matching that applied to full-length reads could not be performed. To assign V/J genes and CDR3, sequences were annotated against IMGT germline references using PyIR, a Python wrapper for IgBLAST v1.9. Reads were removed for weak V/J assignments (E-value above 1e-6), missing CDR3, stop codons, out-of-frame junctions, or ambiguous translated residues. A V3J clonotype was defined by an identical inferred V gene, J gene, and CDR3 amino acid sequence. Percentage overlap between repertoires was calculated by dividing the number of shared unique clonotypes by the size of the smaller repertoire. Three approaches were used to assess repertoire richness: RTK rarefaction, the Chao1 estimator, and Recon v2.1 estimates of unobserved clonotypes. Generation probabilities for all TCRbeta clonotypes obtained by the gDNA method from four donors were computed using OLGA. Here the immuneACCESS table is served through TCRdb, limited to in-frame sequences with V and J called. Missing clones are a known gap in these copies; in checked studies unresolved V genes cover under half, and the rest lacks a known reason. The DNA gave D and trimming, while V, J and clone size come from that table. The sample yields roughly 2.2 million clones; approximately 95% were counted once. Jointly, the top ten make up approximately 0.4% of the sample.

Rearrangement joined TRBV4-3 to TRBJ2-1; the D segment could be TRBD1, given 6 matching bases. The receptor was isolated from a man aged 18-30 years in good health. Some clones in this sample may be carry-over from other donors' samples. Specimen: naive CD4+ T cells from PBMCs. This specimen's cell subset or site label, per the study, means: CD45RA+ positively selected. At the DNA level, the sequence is TGCGCCAGCAGCCAAGAAACAGGGTTTAATGAGCAGTTCTTC. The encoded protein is CASSQETGFNEQFF.